Here is one T cell receptor beta chain with its context. This clonotype was detected only a few times. This clone's antigen is unknown. No qualities accompany the bases; no much larger clone lies one base away. The record originates from a study of vaccination and CD4 T cells after COVID-19 (dated by TCRdb to 2022 to 2024). For context, the study as a whole: Convalescent patients had a positive SARS-CoV-2 result on nasal swab PCR, and of these patients, some ten had mild disease and one had severe disease. Six males and four females were included in the convalescent cohort, with two Hispanic individuals, seven Caucasians, two Asians and one multiracial person represented. Two doses of either the Pfizer-BioNTech BNT162b2 vaccine (n=8) or the Moderna mRNA-1273 vaccine (n=2) were administered to participants. Post-COVID blood samples were collected from convalescent patients a median of approximately 93 days after diagnosis, with a range of roughly 30 to 161 days. The time from the second vaccine dose to post-vaccine blood sampling had a median of roughly 70 days and ranged from about 12 to 250 days. The cultures were stimulated with overlapping spike peptide pools from SARS-CoV-2 and from the common cold coronaviruses HCoV-NL63, HCoV-OC43 and HCoV-229E. In control cultures, a CEFX viral epitope pool was used as positive control, an HIV-1 Nef peptide pool was used as negative control, or no peptide was added. In roughly 10 COVID-19 convalescent patients and a few infection-naive healthy vaccine recipients, the spike-specific CD4+ TCR repertoire before mRNA vaccination was compared with the repertoire after mRNA vaccination.

The CDR3 numbers 15 residues from cysteine through phenylalanine. Just CDR3 DNA is preserved here, 45 bases in frame from base 1. Germline trimming: 6 bases from V, 0 bases from J; junction bases outside gene matches: 10. CDR1 and CDR2 (DFQATT, SNEGSKA) derive from the germline V gene (reference sequence). The treatment or condition label, as the study defines it: approximately nine-day PBMC culture with coronavirus spike peptide pools or control peptides (ViraFEST assay). The ViraFEST assay, used in the study, expanded antigen-specific T cells with peptide pools and then identified the expanded clonotypes through TCR sequencing. The positive SARS-CoV-2 PCR tests of the convalescent patients were dated from March to December 2020, before the Alpha, Beta and Delta variants emerged in the United States. Each well held about 2.2 million PBMCs cultured in IMDM containing roughly 5% human AB serum and 9 to 10 IU/ml IL-2, with roughly 10 ug/ml peptide pools added. Half of the culture medium was replaced with fresh IL-2-containing medium on days 3 and 7. Once the cells had been in culture for 9 to 10 days, the EasySep CD4+ T cell isolation kit was used to isolate CD4+ T cells by negative selection. Ficoll-Paque Plus gradient centrifugation was used to isolate PBMCs from whole blood, and the isolated PBMCs were then either used fresh or cryopreserved at -140C. In general, triplicate wells were set up for every culture condition.

Study-level results and caveats: In convalescent patients, nearly all vaccine-specific clones (304 of 307) were found to be mono-reactive for SARS-CoV-2 spike rather than cross-reactive with common cold coronaviruses. The median number of SARS-CoV-2-reactive clonotypes rose from about 23 after infection to a few dozen after vaccination, but the change was not significant. Among convalescent patients, a median around 83% of the SARS-CoV-2-reactive clones seen after vaccination appeared only after vaccination, which suggests priming specific to the vaccine. Relatively few convalescent patients were included in the study, and early timepoints after natural infection were not analyzed.

Libraries were constructed by PCR. At the Johns Hopkins FTIC core, DNA from the cultured CD4+ T cells underwent TCR sequencing with the Oncomine TCR Beta short-read assay. Genomic DNA was extracted from the cultured CD4+ T cells with the QIAamp micro DNA kit. Oncomine TCR Beta libraries from cultured CD4+ T cells were pooled with unique dual indexes and sequenced on an Illumina iSeq 100. Turning to the authors' computational methods: Non-productive sequences were removed, and CDR3s that did not start with C, did not end with F or W, or were shorter than 7 amino acids were discarded. The MANAFEST web application identified antigen-specific clonotypes by comparing peptide-stimulated wells against reference wells and other culture wells. An FDR below 0.05, an odds ratio above 5, and a productive frequency above 0.1% in at least two of three replicate wells were required for clones to be considered positive. Cross-reactive clonotypes were defined as significantly expanded in both SARS-CoV-2 spike wells and at least one common cold coronavirus spike condition. Similarity between CDR3 sequences was evaluated in R version 3.6.1 using Levenshtein distances (stringdist) and unrooted phylogenetic trees (ape). TCRdb reprocessing: public reads trimmed at Q25 with fastp, clones called with MiXCR, in-frame beta chains kept. Under each unique CDR3 protein, matching rows form one entry showing the most common genes and DNA. Here the V and J calls rest on TCRdb's processing, not on the authors' analysis. For this sample the table gives approximately 13,000 distinct CDR3 sequences, of which roughly three quarters were detected only once. Clones ranked in the top ten supply about 28% of the sample.

The sequenced material came from CD4+ T cells from blood, cultured in vitro. This chain is built from TRBV20-1 and TRBJ2-7; 8 bases in the middle match TRBD2. This TCR came from a human donor who had recovered from COVID-19. CDR3 reads: CSALHSAGGSYEQYF. The nucleotides are TGCAGTGCCCTACACTCCGCGGGGGGCTCCTACGAGCAGTACTTC.